This T cell receptor (beta chain) was identified during a study of a mutant IDH1 vaccine in newly diagnosed glioma. The protocol was immunoSEQ multiplex PCR, while the TCRdb copy is restricted to in-frame clones and leaves out a portion. Among almost 95,000 clones, under 90% were seen once, and the ten largest hold over 0.6%. As regards this clone: The antigen is undetermined.

CDR1 SGHNT and CDR2 YENEEA come from the germline V gene. Between the trimmed V and J ends, which lost 3 bases and 0 bases, there was a span of 5 bases. This CDR3 is 13 amino acids long. The time point here: week 47, end of study. Each dose delivered 300 ug of mutant IDH1 20-mer peptide subcutaneously with imiquimod. The astrocytomas were IDH1-mutant, ATRX-negative, and WHO grade 3 or 4. The input for sequencing was PBMCs, taken from a glioma patient whose treatment included an IDH1 peptide vaccine. The genes are TRBV11-3 and TRBJ1-1, with D unclear. This sequence was found in a woman in her 50s with glioma. This chain's CDR3 is CASSFSMNTEAFF. The CDR3, as DNA: TGTGCCAGCAGCTTTAGTATGAACACTGAAGCTTTCTTT.